This T cell receptor (beta chain) originates from a study of cytotoxic CD8 clonotypes in ibrutinib-treated CLL. The germline V and J ends were trimmed by 0 bases and 7 bases, with 10 bases remaining between them. The length of the CDR3 is 13 residues. CDR1 SGDLS and CDR2 YYNGEE come from the germline V gene. TCRdb's copy holds only in-frame clones and misses some; the assay was immunoSEQ multiplex PCR. The data contain about 23,000 clones, roughly 62% of them singletons. Study-level points and caveats: Patients had baseline clonality above age-matched healthy donors, and this clonality moved with circulating CD8+ T-cell counts. Stable or contracted on treatment, public clonotypes were also uncommon. Different sampling times were used for sustained-remission and progressing patients.

This clone was picked up a small number of times. Its target is unknown. This sample comprised PBMCs, obtained after 24 months of ibrutinib treatment. This chain joins TRBV9 and TRBJ1-2; tentative D call: TRBD1 (6 bases). The source is a human donor with chronic lymphocytic leukemia. CDR3 loop: CASSVVGGGGYTF. In nucleotides, the CDR3 is TGTGCCAGCAGCGTAGTCGGGGGCGGTGGCTACACCTTC.